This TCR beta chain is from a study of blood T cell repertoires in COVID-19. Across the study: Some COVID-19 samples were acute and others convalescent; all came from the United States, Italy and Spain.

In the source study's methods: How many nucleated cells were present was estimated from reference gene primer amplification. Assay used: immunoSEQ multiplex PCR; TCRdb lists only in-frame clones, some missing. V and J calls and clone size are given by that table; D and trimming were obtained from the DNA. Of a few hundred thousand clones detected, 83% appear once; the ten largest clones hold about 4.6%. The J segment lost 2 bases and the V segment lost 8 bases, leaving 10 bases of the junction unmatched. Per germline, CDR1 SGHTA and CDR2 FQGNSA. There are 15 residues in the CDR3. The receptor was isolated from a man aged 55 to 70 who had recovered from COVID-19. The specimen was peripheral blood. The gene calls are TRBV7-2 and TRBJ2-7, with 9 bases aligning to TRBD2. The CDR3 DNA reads TGTGCCAGCCAAGAGGGCGGGGGGGAGGCCTACGAGCAGTACTTC. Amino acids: CASQEGGGEAYEQYF.